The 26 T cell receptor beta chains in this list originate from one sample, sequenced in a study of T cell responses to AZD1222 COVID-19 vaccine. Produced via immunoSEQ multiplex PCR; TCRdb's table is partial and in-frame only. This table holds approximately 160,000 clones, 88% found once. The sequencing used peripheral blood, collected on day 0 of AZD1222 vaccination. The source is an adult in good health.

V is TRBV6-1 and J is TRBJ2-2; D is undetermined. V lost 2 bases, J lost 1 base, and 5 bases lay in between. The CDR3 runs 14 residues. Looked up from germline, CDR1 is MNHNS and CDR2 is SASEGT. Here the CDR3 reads CASSELWNTGELFF. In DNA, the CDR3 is TGTGCCAGCAGTGAACTATGGAACACCGGGGAGCTGTTTTTT.

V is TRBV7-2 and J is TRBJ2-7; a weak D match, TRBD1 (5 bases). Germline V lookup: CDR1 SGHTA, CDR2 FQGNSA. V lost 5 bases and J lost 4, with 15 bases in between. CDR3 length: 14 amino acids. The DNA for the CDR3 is TGTGCCAGCAGCCTCCTCCCCGGACAATACGAGCAGTACTTC. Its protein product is CASSLLPGQYEQYF.

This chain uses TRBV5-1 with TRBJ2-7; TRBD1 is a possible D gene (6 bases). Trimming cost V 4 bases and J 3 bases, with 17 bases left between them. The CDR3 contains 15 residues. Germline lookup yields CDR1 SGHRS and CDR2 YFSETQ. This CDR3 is CASSPGQGLIYEQYF. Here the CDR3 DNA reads TGCGCCAGCAGCCCGGGGCAGGGGCTAATCTACGAGCAGTACTTC.

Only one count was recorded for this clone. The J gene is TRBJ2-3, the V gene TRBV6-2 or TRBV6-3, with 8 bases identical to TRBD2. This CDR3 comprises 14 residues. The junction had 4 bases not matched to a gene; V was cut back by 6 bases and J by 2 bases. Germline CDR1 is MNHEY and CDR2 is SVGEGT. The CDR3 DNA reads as TGTGCCAGCAGCCGGACTAGCCTCACAGATACGCAGTATTTT. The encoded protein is CASSRTSLTDTQYF.

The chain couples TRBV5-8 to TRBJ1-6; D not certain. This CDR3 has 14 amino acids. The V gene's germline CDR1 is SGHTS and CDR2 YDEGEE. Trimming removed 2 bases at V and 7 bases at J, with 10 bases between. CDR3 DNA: TGTGCCAGCAGCTTTCGGGAGGTGAATTCACCCCTCCACTTT. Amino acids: CASSFREVNSPLHF.

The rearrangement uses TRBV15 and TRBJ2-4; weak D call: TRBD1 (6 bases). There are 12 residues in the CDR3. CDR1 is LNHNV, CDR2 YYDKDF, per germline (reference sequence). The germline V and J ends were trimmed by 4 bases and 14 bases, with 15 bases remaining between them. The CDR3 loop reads CATSIPRQAEYF. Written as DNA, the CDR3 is TGTGCCACCAGCATACCACGACAGGCTGAGTACTTC.

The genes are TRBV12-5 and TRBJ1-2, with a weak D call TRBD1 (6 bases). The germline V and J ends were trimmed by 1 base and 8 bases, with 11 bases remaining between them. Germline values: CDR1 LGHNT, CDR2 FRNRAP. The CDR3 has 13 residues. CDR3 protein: CASGLAQGLGYTF. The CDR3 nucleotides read TGTGCTAGTGGTTTGGCTCAGGGGTTAGGCTACACCTTC.

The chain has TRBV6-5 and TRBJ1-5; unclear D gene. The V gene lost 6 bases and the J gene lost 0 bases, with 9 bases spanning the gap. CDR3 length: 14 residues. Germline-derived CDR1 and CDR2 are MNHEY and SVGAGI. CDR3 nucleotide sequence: TGTGCCAGCAGCCGGGAGTATAGCAATCAGCCCCAGCATTTT. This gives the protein CASSREYSNQPQHF.

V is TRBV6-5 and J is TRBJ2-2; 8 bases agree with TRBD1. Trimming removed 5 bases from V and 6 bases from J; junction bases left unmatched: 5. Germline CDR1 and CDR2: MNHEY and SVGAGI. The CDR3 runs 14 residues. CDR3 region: CASSTRTGSGELFF. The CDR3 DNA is TGTGCCAGCAGTACGCGGACAGGGTCCGGGGAGCTGTTTTTT.

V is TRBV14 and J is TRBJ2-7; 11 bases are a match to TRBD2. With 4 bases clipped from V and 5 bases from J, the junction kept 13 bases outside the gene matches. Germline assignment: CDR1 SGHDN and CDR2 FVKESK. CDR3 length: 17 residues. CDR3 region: CASSPWGSGRVGDEQYF. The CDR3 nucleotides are TGTGCCAGCAGCCCCTGGGGTAGCGGGAGGGTCGGAGACGAGCAGTACTTC. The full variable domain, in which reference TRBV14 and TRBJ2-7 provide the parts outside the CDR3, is EAGVTQFPSHSVIEKGQTVTLRCDPISGHDNLYWYRRVMGKEIKFLLHFVKESKQDESGMPNNRFLAERTGGTYSTLKVQPAELEDSGVYFCASSPWGSGRVGDEQYFGPGTRLTVT.

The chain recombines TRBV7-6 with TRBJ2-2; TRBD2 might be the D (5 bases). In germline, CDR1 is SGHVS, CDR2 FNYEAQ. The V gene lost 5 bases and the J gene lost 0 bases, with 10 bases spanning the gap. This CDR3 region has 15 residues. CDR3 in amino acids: CASSRIASNTGELFF. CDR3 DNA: TGTGCCAGCAGCCGGATAGCGTCGAACACCGGGGAGCTGTTTTTT.

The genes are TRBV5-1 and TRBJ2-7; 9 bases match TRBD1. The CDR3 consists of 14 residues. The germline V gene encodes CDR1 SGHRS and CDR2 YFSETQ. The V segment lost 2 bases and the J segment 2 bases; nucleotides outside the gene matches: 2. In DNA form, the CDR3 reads TGCGCCAGCAGCTTCGGGACAGGGACCTACGAGCAGTACTTC. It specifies CASSFGTGTYEQYF.

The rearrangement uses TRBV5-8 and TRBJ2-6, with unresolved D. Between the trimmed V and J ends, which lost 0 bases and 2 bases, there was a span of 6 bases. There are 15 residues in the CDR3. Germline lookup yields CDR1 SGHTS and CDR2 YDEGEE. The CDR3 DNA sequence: TGTGCCAGCAGCTTGGTGGGTACTGGGGCCAACGTCCTGACTTTC. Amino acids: CASSLVGTGANVLTF.

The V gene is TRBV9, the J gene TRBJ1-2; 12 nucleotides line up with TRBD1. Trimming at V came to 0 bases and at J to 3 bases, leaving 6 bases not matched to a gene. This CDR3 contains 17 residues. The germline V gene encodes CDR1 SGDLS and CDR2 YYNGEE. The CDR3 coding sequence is TGTGCCAGCAGCGTAGGGGGACAGGGGGCGCTTCACTATGGCTACACCTTC. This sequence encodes CASSVGGQGALHYGYTF.

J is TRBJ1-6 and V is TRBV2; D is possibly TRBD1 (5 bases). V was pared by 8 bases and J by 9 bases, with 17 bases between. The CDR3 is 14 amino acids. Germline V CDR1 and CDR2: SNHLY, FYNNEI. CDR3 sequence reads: CASGTWTKASPLHF. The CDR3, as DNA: TGTGCCAGCGGTACATGGACAAAGGCTTCACCCCTCCACTTT.

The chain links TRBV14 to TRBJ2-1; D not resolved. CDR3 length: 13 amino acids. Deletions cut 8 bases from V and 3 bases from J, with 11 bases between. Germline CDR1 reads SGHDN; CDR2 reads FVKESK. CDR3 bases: TGTGCCAGCTCCGACGGAAACTACAATGAGCAGTTCTTC. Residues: CASSDGNYNEQFF.

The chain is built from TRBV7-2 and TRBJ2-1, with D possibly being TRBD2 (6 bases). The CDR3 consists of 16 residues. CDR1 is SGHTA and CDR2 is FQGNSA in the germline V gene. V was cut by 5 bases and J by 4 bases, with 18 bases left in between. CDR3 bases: TGTGCCAGCAGCCCAGCGGGCGGGATGGCGTACAATGAGCAGTTCTTC. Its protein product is CASSPAGGMAYNEQFF.

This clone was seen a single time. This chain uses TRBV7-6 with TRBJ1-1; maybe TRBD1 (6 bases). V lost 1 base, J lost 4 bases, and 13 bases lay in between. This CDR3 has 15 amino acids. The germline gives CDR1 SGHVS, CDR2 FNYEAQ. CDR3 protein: CASSLDRVGVTEAFF. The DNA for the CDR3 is TGTGCCAGCAGCTTAGACAGGGTGGGCGTCACTGAAGCTTTCTTT.

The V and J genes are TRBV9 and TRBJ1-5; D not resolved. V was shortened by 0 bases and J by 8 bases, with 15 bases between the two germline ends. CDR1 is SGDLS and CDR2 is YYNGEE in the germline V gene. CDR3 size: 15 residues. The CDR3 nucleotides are TGTGCCAGCAGCGTAGGGGAGATTTCGGGTGAGCCCCAGCATTTT. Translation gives CASSVGEISGEPQHF.

Written as DNA, the CDR3 is TGCGCCAGCAGCTTGGGGACAGGGAGAAACACCGGGGAGCTGTTTTTT. Translating gives CASSLGTGRNTGELFF. The chain uses TRBV5-1 and TRBJ2-2, with 8 positions matching TRBD1. CDR3 length: 16 residues. Germline V gene lookup returns CDR1 SGHRS and CDR2 YFSETQ. V lost 0 bases, J lost 2 bases, and 3 bases stayed unmatched.

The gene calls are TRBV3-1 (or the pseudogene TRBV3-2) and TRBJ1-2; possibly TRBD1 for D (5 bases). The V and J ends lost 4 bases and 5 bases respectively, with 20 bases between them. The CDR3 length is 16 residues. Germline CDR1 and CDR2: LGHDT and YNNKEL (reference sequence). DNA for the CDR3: TGTGCCAGCAGCCGGATTGTGGGGGGTCAAGGGTATGGCTACACCTTC. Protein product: CASSRIVGGQGYGYTF.

The CDR3 DNA reads TGTGCCAGCAGCTCAGGGTCGGGCACTGAAGCTTTCTTT. Translation: CASSSGSGTEAFF. J is TRBJ1-1 and V is TRBV7-3; a possible D gene is TRBD1 (5 bases). Trimming pared 4 bases from V and 4 bases from J, leaving 10 bases between. The germline V gene encodes CDR1 SGHTA and CDR2 FQGTGA. The CDR3 length is 13 residues.

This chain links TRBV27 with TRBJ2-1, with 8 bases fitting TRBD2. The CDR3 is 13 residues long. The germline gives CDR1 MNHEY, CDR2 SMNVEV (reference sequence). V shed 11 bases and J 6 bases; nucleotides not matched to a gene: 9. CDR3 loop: CASRAGGLNEQFF. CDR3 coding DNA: TGTGCCTCCAGGGCGGGAGGTCTCAATGAGCAGTTCTTC.

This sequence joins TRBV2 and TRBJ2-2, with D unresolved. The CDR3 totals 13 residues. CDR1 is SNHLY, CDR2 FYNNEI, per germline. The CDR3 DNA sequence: TGTGTCTCCCCAGGACCGAACACCGGGGAGCTGTTTTTT. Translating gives CVSPGPNTGELFF.

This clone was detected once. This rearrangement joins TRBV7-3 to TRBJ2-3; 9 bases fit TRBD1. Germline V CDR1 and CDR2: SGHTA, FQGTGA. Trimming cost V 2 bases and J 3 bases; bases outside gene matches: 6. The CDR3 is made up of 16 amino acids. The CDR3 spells CASSLGTGRGTDTQYF. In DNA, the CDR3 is TGTGCCAGCAGCTTAGGGACAGGGAGAGGAACAGATACGCAGTATTTT.

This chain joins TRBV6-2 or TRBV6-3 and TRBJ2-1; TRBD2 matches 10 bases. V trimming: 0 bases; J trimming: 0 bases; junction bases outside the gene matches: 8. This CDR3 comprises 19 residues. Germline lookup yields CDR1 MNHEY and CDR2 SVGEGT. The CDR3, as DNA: TGTGCCAGCAGTTACTCGTCTAGCGGGAGCCCCTCCTCCTACAATGAGCAGTTCTTC. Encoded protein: CASSYSSSGSPSSYNEQFF.